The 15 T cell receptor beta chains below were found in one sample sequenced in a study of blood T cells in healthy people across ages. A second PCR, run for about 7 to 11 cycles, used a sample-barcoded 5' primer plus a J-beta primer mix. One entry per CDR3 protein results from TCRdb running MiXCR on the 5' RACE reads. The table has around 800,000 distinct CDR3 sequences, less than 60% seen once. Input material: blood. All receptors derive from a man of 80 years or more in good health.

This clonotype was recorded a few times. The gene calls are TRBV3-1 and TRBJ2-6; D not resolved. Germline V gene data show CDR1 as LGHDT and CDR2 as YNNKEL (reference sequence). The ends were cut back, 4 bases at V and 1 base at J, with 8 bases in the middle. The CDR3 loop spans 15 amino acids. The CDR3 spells CASSLTESGANVLTF. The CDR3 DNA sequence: TGTGCCAGCAGCCTAACAGAGTCTGGGGCCAACGTCCTGACTTTC.

For the CDR3, the DNA is TGCAGCGCTGGACAGGGTGGGGGCGGCGGCTACACCTTC. Amino acid sequence: CSAGQGGGGGYTF. This chain connects TRBV29-1 to TRBJ1-2, with 8 bases lining up with TRBD1. The CDR3 length is 13 residues. The germline CDR1 and CDR2 sequences are SQVTM and ANQGSEA. J gave up 8 bases and V 7 bases, and 12 bases lay outside the gene matches. The entire variable domain, with the rest obtained from reference TRBV29-1 and TRBJ1-2, is as follows: SAVISQKPSRDICQRGTSLTIQCQVDSQVTMMFWYRQQPGQSLTLIATANQGSEATYESGFVIDKFPISRPNLTFSTLTVSNMSPEDSSIYLCSAGQGGGGGYTFGSGTRLTVV.

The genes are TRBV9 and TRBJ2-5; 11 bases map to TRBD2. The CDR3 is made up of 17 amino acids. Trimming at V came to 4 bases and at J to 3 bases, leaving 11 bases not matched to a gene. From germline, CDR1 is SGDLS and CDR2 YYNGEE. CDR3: CASSRGLAARGEETQYF. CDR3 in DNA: TGTGCCAGCAGCCGGGGACTAGCGGCAAGGGGGGAAGAGACCCAGTACTTC.

CDR3 amino acids: CASSPRVRPYEQYF. Written as DNA, the CDR3 is TGTGCCAGCAGCCCCCGGGTTAGGCCCTACGAGCAGTACTTC. The chain couples TRBV7-9 to TRBJ2-7; no firm D call. V gave up 5 bases and J gave up 2 bases, with 13 bases separating them. Germline V lookup: CDR1 SEHNR, CDR2 FQNEAQ (reference sequence). This CDR3 has 14 amino acids.

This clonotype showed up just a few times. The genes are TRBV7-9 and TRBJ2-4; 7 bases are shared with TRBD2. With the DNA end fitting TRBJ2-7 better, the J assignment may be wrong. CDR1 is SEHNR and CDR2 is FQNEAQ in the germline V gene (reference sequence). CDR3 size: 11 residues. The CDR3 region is CASSWEGEQYF. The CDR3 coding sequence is TGTGCCAGCAGCTGGGAGGGCGAGCAGTACTTC.

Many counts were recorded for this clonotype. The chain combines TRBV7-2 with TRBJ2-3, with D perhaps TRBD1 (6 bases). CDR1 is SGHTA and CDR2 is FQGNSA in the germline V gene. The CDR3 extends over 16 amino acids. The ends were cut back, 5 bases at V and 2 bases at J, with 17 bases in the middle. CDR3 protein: CASSKQGGSLTDTQYF. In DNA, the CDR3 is TGTGCCAGCAGCAAACAGGGTGGCAGCCTCACAGATACGCAGTATTTT.

CDR3 protein: CASSEFEMGGVDGYTF. The CDR3 bases are TGTGCCAGCAGTGAATTTGAGATGGGAGGCGTGGATGGCTACACCTTC. This sequence joins TRBV25-1 and TRBJ1-2; D is unclear. V was trimmed by 1 base and J by 6 bases, leaving 18 bases between them. This CDR3 is built from 16 residues. Per the germline V gene, CDR1 is MGHDK and CDR2 is SYGVNS.

CDR3: CASSLGHGGRTYRSGNTIYF. The CDR3 coding sequence is TGTGCCAGCAGCTTGGGGCACGGGGGCAGAACCTACCGCTCTGGAAACACCATATATTTT. The chain links TRBV5-6 to TRBJ1-3, with a weak D call TRBD1 (6 bases). With 0 bases removed from V and 0 bases from J, the gap between germline ends came to 22 bases. Germline CDR1 and CDR2: SGHDT and YYEEEE. CDR3 length: 20 amino acids.

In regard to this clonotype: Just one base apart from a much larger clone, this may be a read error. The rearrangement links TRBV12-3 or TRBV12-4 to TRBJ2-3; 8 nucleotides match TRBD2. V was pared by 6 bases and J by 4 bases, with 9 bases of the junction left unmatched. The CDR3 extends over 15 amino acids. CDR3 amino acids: CASSSPGGRADTQYF. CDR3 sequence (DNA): TGTGCCAGCAGCTCCCCGGGGGGGAGAGCAGATACGCAGTATTTT.

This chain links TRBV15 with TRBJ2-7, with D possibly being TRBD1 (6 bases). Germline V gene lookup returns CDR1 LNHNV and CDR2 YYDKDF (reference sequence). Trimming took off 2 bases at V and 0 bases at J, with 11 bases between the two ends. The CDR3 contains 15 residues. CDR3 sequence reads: CATSRRGSSSYEQYF. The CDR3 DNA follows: TGTGCCACCAGCAGAAGGGGGTCCAGCTCCTACGAGCAGTACTTC.

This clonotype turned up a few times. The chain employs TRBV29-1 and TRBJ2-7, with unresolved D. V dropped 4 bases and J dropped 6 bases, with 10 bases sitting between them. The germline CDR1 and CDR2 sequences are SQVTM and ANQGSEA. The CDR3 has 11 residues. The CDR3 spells CSVVARGEQYF. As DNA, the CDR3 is TGCAGCGTTGTTGCCAGAGGCGAGCAGTACTTC.

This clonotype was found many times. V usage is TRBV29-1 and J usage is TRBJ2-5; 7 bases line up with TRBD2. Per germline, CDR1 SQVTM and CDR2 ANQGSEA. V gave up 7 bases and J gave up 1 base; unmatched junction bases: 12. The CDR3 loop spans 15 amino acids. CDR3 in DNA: TGCAGCGGGTCCCGGGTAGCGGGCCTCCAAGAGACCCAGTACTTC. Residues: CSGSRVAGLQETQYF.

The CDR3 DNA is TGCAGTGCCGAGAGGGGAGGGGGCAATCAGCCCCAGCATTTT. The encoded protein is CSAERGGGNQPQHF. The chain recombines TRBV20-1 with TRBJ1-5, with TRBD1 as a possible D gene (5 bases). The CDR3 has 14 residues. Deletions cut 6 bases from V and 2 bases from J, with 14 bases between. The germline CDR1 and CDR2 sequences are DFQATT and SNEGSKA (reference sequence).

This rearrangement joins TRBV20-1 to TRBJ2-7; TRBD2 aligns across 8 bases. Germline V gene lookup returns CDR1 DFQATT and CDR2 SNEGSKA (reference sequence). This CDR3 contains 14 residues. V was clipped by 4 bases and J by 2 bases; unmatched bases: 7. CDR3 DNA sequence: TGCAGTGCTACCGGGACTAGGAGCACCTACGAGCAGTACTTC. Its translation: CSATGTRSTYEQYF.

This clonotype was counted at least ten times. Written as DNA, the CDR3 is TGTGCCAGCAGTTTGCGGGGTACCGGGGAGCTGTTTTTT. This encodes CASSLRGTGELFF. The rearrangement joins TRBV28 to TRBJ2-2; D might be TRBD2 (6 bases). CDR1 is MDHEN, CDR2 SYDVKM, per germline. The CDR3 sequence is 13 residues long. Between the trimmed V and J ends, which lost 3 bases and 5 bases, there was a span of 7 bases.